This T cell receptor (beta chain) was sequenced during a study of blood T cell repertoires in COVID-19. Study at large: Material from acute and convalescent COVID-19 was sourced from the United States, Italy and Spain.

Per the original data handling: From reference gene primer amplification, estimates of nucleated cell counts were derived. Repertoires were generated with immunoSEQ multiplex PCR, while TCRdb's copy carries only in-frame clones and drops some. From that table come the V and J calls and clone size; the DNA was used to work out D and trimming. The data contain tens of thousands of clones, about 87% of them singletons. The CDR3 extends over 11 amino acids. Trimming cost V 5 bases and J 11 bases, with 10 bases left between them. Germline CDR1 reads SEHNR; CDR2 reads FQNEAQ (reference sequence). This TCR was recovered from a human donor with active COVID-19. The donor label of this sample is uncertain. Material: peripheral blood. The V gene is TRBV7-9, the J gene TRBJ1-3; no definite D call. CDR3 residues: CASSQRVPIYF. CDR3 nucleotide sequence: TGTGCCAGCAGCCAAAGAGTCCCCATATATTTT.